This T cell receptor beta chain was found in a study of blood T cell repertoires in COVID-19. For the study at large: Sites in the United States, Italy and Spain provided acute and convalescent COVID-19 samples. T cells, B-cell-depleted T cells, or PBMCs supplied cDNA or gDNA.

Original handling: Reference gene primer amplification in the assay estimated nucleated cell counts. Assay: immunoSEQ multiplex PCR; the TCRdb copy retains only in-frame clones and omits some. Clone size and the V and J calls come from that table; the DNA yielded D and trimming. The sample lists roughly 150,000 clones; around 80% were seen once. Trimming took 3 bases from V and 7 from J; bases not matched to a gene: 4. Per germline, CDR1 KGHSH and CDR2 LQKENI. The CDR3 totals 15 residues. This clone was recorded only once. The chain couples TRBV18 to TRBJ2-5, with 14 bases identical to TRBD2. The sample consisted of peripheral blood. This clonotype originated in a man in his sixties with acute or convalescent COVID-19. The chain's CDR3 is CASSPGLAGEGTQYF. The CDR3 nucleotides read TGTGCCAGCTCACCGGGACTAGCGGGAGAGGGGACCCAGTACTTC.